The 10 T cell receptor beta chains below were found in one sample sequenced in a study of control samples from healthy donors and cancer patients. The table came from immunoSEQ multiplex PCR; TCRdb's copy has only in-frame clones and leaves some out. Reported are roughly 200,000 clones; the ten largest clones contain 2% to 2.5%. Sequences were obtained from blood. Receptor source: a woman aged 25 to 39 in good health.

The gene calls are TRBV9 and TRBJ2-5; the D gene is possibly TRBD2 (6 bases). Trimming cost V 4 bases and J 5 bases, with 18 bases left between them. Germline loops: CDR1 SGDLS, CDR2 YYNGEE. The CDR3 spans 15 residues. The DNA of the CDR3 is TGTGCCAGCAGCCCCCGCGGGGCGGCACAGGAGACCCAGTACTTC. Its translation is CASSPRGAAQETQYF.

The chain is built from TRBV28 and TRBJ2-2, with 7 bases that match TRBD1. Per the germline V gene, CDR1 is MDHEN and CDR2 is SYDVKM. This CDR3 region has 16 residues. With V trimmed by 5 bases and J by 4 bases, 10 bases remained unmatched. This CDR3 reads CASSTTTGSGTGELFF. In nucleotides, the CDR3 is TGTGCCAGCAGTACAACGACAGGGTCGGGCACCGGGGAGCTGTTTTTT.

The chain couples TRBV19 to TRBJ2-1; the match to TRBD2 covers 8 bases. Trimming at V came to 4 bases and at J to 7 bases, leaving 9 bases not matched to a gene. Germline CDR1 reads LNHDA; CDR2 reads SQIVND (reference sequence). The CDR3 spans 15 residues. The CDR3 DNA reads TGTGCCAGTAGTACCGGGACTAGAGGAACTAATGAGCAGTTCTTC. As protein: CASSTGTRGTNEQFF.

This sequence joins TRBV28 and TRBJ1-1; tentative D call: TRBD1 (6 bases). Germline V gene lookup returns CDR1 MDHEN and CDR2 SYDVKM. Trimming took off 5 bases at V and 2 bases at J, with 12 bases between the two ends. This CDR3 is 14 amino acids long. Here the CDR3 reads CASSQQGYNTEAFF. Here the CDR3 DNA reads TGTGCCAGCAGTCAACAGGGCTACAACACTGAAGCTTTCTTT.

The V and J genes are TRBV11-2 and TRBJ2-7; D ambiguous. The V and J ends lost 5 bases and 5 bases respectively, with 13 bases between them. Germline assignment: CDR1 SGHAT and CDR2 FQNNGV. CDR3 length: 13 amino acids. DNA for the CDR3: TGTGCCAGCAGCCACGACGGCTCACACGAGCAGTACTTC. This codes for CASSHDGSHEQYF.

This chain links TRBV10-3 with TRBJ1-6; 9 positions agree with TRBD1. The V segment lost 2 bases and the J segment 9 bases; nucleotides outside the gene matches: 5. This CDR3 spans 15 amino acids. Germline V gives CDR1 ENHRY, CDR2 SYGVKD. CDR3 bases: TGTGCCATCAGTGAGCCGGGACAGGGTAGTTCACCCCTCCACTTT. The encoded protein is CAISEPGQGSSPLHF.

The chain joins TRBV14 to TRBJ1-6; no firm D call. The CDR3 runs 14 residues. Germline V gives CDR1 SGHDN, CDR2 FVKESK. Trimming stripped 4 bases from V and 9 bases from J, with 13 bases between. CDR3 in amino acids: CASSPYGRVSPLHF. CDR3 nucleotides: TGTGCCAGCAGCCCCTATGGGAGGGTTTCACCCCTCCACTTT.

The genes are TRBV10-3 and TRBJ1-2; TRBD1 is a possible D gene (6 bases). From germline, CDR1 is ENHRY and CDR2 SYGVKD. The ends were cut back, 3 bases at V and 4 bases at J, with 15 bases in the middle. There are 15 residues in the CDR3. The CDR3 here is CAISDGGTKSYGYTF. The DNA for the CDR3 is TGTGCCATCAGTGACGGGGGGACAAAGAGCTATGGCTACACCTTC.

The chain's CDR3 is CASSQDPLGHQNTEAFF. CDR3 sequence (DNA): TGCGCCAGCAGCCAAGATCCCCTGGGACACCAGAACACTGAAGCTTTCTTT. This sequence joins TRBV4-3 and TRBJ1-1, with D possibly matching TRBD1 (6 bases). Trimming pared 0 bases from V and 1 base from J, leaving 15 bases between. CDR1 and CDR2 (germline): LGHNA, YSLEER. This CDR3 comprises 17 residues.

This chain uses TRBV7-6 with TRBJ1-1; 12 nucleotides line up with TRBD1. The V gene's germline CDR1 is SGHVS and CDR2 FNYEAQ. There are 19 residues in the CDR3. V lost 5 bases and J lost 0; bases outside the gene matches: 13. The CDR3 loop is CASSPIPGQGAVMNTEAFF. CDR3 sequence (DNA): TGTGCCAGCAGCCCCATCCCGGGACAGGGGGCAGTTATGAACACTGAAGCTTTCTTT.